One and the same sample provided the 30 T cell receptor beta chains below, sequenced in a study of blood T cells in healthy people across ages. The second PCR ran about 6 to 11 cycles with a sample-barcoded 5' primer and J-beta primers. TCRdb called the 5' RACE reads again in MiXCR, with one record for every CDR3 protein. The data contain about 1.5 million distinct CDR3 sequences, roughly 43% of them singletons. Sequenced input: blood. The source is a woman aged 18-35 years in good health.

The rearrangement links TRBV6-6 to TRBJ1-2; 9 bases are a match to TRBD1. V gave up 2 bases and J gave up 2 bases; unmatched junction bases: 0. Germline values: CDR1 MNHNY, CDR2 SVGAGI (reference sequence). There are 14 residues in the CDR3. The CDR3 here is CASSYGTGNYGYTF. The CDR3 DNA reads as TGTGCCAGCAGTTACGGGACAGGGAACTATGGCTACACCTTC.

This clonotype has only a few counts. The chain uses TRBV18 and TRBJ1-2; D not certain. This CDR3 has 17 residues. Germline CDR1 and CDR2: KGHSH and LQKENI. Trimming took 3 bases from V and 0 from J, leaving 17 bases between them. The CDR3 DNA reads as TGTGCCAGCTCACCCATCGGGCAGGCTCATACTAACTATGGCTACACCTTC. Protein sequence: CASSPIGQAHTNYGYTF.

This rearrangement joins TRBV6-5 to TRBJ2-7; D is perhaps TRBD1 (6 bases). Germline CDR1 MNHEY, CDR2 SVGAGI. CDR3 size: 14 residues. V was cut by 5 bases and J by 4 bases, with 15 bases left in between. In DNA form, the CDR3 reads TGTGCCAGCAGTGTGAAAATGGACAGTTACGAGCAGTACTTC. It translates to CASSVKMDSYEQYF.

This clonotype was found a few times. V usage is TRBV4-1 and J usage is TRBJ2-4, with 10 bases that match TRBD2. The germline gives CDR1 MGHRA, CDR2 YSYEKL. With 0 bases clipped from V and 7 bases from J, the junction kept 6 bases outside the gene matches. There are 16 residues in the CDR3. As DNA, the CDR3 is TGCGCCAGCAGCCAAGAACCAGCGGGGGGGCGGAACATTCAGTACTTC. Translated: CASSQEPAGGRNIQYF.

The CDR3 protein is CATSRDRNSGMSGELFF. The CDR3 coding sequence is TGTGCCACCAGCAGAGATCGGAATAGCGGAATGTCCGGGGAGCTGTTTTTT. The chain has TRBV15 and TRBJ2-2; a possible D gene is TRBD2 (6 bases). The CDR3 is made up of 17 amino acids. Per germline, CDR1 LNHNV and CDR2 YYDKDF (reference sequence). V lost 0 bases and J 6 bases, leaving 17 bases between the germline ends.

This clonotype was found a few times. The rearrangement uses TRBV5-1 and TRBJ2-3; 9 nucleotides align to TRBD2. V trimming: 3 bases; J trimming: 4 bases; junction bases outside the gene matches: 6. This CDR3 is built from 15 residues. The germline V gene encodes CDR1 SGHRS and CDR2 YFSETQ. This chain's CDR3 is CASSSGTSSSDTQYF. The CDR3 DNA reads TGCGCCAGCAGCTCGGGGACTAGCTCATCAGATACGCAGTATTTT.

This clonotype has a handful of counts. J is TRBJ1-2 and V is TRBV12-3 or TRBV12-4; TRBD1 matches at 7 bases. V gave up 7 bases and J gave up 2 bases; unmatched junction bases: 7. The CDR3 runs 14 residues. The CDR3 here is CASKGQILNYGYTF. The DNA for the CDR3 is TGTGCCAGCAAGGGACAGATTCTAAACTATGGCTACACCTTC.

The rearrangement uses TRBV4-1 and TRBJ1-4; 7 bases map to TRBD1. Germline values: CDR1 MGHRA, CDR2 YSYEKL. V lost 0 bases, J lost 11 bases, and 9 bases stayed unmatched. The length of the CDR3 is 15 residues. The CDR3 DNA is TGCGCCAGCAGCCAAGACGAAAGACAGGGATATAAACTGTTTTTT. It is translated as CASSQDERQGYKLFF.

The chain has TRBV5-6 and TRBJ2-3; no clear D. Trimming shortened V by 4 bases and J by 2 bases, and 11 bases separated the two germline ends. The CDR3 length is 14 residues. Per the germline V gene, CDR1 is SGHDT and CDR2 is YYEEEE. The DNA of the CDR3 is TGTGCCAGCAGCCCCACTACCTTCACAGATACGCAGTATTTT. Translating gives CASSPTTFTDTQYF.

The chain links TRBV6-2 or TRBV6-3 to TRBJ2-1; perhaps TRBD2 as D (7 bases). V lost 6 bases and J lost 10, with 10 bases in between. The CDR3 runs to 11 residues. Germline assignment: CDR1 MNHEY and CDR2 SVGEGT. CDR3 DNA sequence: TGTGCCAGCAGAGGGGGACTAGAGCAGTTCTTC. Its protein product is CASRGGLEQFF.

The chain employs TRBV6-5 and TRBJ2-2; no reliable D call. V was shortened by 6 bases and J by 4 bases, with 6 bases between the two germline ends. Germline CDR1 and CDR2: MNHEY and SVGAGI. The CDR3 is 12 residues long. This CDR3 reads CASRLGTGELFF. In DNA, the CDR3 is TGTGCCAGCAGGCTAGGCACCGGGGAGCTGTTTTTT.

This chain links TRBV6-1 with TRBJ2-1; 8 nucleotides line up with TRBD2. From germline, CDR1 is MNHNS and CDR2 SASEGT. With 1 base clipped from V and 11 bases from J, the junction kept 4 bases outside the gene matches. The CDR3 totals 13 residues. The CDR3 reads CASSEGRTSKQFF. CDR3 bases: TGTGCCAGCAGTGAAGGGCGGACTAGCAAGCAGTTCTTC.

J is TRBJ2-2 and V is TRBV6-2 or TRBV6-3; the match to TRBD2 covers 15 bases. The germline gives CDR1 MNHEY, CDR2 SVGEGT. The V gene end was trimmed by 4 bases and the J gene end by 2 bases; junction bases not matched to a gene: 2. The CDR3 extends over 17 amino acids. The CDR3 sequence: CASSWTSGRGNTGELFF. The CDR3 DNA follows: TGTGCCAGCAGTTGGACTAGCGGGAGGGGAAACACCGGGGAGCTGTTTTTT.

The CDR3 DNA reads TGTGCCAGCAGTGTTGTCGGGTATAACACTGAAGCTTTCTTT. Translating gives CASSVVGYNTEAFF. The J gene is TRBJ1-1, the V gene TRBV27, with D uncertain. The V gene lost 5 bases and the J gene lost 2 bases, with 12 bases spanning the gap. Germline V gene sequence: CDR1 MNHEY, CDR2 SMNVEV (reference sequence). The CDR3 totals 14 residues.

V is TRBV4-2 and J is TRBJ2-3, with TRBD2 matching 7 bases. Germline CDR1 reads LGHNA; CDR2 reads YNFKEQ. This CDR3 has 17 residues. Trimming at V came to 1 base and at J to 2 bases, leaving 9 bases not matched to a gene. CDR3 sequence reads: CASSQGAGGRHTDTQYF. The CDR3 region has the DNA TGTGCCAGCAGCCAAGGCGCCGGGGGGAGACACACAGATACGCAGTATTTT.

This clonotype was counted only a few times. The DNA for the CDR3 is TGCGCCAGCAGCCAAGGCACCGGGGGGGCGGGAAACATTCAGTACTTC. Protein: CASSQGTGGAGNIQYF. The genes are TRBV4-1 and TRBJ2-4; TRBD2 aligns across 8 bases. This CDR3 is built from 16 residues. The trim removed 1 base at V and 6 bases at J, leaving 8 bases unmatched. CDR1 and CDR2 from the germline V gene are MGHRA and YSYEKL.

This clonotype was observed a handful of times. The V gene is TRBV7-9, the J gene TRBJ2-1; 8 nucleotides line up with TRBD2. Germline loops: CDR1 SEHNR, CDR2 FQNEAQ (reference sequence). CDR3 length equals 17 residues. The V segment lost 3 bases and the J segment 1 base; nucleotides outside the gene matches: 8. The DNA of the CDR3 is TGTGCCAGCAGCTTTACTAGCGGACGCCGATCCTACAATGAGCAGTTCTTC. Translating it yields CASSFTSGRRSYNEQFF. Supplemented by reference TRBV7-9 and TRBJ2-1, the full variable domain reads DTGVSQNPRHKITKRGQNVTFRCDPISEHNRLYWYRQTLGQGPEFLTYFQNEAQLEKSRLLSDRFSAERPKGSFSTLEIQRTEQGDSAMYLCASSFTSGRRSYNEQFFGPGTRLTVL.

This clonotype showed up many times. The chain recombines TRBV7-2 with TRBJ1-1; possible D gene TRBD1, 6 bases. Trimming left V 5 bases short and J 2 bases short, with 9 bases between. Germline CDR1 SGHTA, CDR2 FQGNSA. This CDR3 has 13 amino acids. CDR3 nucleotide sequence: TGTGCCAGCAGCGTCAGGGGTAACACTGAAGCTTTCTTT. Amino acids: CASSVRGNTEAFF.

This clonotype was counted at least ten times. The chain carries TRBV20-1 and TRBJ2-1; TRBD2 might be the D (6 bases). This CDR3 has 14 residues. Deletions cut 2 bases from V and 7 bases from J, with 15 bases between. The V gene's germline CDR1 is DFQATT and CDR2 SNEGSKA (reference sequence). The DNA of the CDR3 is TGCAGTGCTAGATCACCCGGGGGTTTTAATGAGCAGTTCTTC. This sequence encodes CSARSPGGFNEQFF.

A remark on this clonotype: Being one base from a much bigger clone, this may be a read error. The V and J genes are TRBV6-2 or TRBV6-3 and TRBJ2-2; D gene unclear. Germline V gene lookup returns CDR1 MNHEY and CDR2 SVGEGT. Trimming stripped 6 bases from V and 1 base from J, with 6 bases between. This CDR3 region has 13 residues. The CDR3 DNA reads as TGTGCCAGCAGGCACTGGAACACCGGGGAGCTGTTTTTT. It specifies CASRHWNTGELFF.

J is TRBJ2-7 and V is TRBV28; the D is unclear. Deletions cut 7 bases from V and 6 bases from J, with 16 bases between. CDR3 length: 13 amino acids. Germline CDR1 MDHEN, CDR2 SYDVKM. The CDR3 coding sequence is TGTGCCAGCAATACCCTAGAGCTCGCCGAGCAGTACTTC. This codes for CASNTLELAEQYF.

The CDR3 DNA follows: TGTGCCAGCAGCGTACGCGGGGGACTGGAGACCCAGTACTTC. As protein: CASSVRGGLETQYF. V and J are TRBV7-2 and TRBJ2-7; 7 bases agree with TRBD2. The J call may be faulty, since TRBJ2-5 better matches the DNA end. Germline lookup yields CDR1 SGHTA and CDR2 FQGNSA. The CDR3 runs 14 residues.

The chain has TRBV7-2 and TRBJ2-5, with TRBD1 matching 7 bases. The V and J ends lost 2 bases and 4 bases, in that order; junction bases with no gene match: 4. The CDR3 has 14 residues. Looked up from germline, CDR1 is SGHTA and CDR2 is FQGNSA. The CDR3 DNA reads TGTGCCAGCAGCTTATCGACAGGGCCAGAGACCCAGTACTTC. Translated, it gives CASSLSTGPETQYF.

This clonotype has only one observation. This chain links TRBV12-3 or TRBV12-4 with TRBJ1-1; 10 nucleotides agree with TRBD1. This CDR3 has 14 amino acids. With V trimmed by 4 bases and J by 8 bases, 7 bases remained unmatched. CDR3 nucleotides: TGTGCCAGCAGTTGGACAGGGGGACGAGTCGAAGCTTTCTTT. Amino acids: CASSWTGGRVEAFF.

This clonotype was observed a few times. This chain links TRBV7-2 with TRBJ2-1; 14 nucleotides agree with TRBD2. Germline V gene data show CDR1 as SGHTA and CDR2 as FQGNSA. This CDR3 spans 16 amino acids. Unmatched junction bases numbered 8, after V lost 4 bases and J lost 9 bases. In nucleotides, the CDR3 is TGTGCCAGCAGCTACTACGGGACTAGCGGGAGTGGTGAGCAGTTCTTC. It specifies CASSYYGTSGSGEQFF.

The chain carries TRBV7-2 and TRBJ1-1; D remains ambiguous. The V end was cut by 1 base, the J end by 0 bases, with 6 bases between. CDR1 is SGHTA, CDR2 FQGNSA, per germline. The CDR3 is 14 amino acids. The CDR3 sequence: CASSLGIMNTEAFF. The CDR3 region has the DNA TGTGCCAGCAGCTTAGGGATCATGAACACTGAAGCTTTCTTT.

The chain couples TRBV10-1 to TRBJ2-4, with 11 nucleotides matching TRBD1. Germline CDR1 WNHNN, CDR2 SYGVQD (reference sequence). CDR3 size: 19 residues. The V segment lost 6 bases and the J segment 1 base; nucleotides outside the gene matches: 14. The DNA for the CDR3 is TGCGCCAGCAGGCCTCCGGGACAGGGGGGAGTTGTGGCCAAAAACATTCAGTACTTC. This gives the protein CASRPPGQGGVVAKNIQYF.

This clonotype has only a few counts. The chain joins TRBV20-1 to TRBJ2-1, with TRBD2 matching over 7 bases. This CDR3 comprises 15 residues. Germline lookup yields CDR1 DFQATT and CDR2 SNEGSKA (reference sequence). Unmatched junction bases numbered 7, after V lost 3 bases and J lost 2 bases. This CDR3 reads CSARRAGVTYNEQFF. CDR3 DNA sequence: TGCAGTGCTAGGAGGGCGGGAGTCACCTACAATGAGCAGTTCTTC.

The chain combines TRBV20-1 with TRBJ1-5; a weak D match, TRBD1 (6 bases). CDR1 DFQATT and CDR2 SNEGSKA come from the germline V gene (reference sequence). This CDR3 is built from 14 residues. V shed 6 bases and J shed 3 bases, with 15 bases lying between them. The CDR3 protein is CSACRGGVNQPQHF. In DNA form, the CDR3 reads TGCAGTGCCTGTAGGGGGGGCGTCAATCAGCCCCAGCATTTT.

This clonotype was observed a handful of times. The CDR3 sequence: CAISEPGGGTYGYTF. CDR3 bases: TGTGCCATCAGTGAACCAGGGGGTGGGACCTATGGCTACACCTTC. The gene calls are TRBV10-3 and TRBJ1-2, with TRBD1 matching 7 bases. Germline V CDR1 and CDR2: ENHRY, SYGVKD. With 3 bases clipped from V and 4 bases from J, the junction kept 8 bases outside the gene matches. CDR3 length: 15 residues.